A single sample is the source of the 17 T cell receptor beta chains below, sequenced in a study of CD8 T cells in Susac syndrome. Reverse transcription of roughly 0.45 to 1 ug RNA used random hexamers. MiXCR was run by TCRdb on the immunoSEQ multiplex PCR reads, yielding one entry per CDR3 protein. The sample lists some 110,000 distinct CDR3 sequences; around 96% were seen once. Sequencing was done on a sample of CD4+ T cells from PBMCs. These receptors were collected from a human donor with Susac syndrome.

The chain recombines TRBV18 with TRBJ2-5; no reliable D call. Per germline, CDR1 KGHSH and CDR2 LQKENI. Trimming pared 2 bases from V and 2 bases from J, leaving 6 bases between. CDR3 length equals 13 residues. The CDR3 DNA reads TGTGCCAGCTCACCAGACAAGCAAGAGACCCAGTACTTC. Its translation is CASSPDKQETQYF. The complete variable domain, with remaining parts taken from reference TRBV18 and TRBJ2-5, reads NAGVMQNPRHLVRRRGQEARLRCSPMKGHSHVYWYRQLPEEGLKFMVYLQKENIIDESGMPKERFSAEFPKEGPSILRIQQVVRGDSAAYFCASSPDKQETQYFGPGTRLLVL.

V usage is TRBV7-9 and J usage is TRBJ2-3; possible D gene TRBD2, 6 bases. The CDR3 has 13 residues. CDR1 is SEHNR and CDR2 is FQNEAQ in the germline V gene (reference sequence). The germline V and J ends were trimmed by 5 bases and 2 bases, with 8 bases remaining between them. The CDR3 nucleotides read TGTGCCAGCAGCGGGAGGTTCACAGATACGCAGTATTTT. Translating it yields CASSGRFTDTQYF.

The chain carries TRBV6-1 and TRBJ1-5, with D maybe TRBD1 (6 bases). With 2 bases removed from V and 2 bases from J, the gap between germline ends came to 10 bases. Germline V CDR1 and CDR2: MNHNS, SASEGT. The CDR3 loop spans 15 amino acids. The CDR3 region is CASSENRVGNQPQHF. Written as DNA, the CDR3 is TGTGCCAGCAGTGAAAACAGGGTGGGCAATCAGCCCCAGCATTTT.

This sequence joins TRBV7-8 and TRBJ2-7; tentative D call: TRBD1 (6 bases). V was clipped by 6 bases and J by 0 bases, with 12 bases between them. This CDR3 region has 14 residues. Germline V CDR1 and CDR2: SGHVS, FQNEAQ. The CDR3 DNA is TGTGCCAGCAGACGCGACAGGTACTCCTACGAGCAGTACTTC. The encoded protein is CASRRDRYSYEQYF.

This CDR3 reads CSARDGKNTGELFF. The CDR3 nucleotides are TGCAGTGCTAGAGATGGGAAGAACACCGGGGAGCTGTTTTTT. This sequence joins TRBV20-1 and TRBJ2-2; D gene uncertain. The CDR3 has 14 amino acids. Germline V lookup: CDR1 DFQATT, CDR2 SNEGSKA (reference sequence). Trimming took off 0 bases at V and 1 base at J, with 6 bases between the two ends.

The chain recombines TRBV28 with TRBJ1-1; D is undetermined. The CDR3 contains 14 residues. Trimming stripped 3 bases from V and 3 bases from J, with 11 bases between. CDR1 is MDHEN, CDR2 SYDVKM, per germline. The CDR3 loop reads CASSFRIAYTEAFF. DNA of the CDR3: TGTGCCAGCAGTTTCAGAATTGCGTACACTGAAGCTTTCTTT.

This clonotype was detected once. CDR3: CSARDKRGPYEQYF. CDR3 sequence (DNA): TGCAGTGCTAGAGATAAGCGGGGGCCCTACGAGCAGTACTTC. This rearrangement joins TRBV20-1 to TRBJ2-7; 8 bases are a match to TRBD2. The CDR3 sequence is 14 residues long. Germline-derived CDR1 and CDR2 are DFQATT and SNEGSKA (reference sequence). V shed 0 bases and J 2 bases; nucleotides not matched to a gene: 3.

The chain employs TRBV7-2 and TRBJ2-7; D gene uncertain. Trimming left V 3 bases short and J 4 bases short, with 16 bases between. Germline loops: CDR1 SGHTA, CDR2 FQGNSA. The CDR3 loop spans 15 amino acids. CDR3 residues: CASSLSATTGYEQYF. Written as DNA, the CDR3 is TGTGCCAGCAGCTTGAGCGCAACCACGGGTTACGAGCAGTACTTC.

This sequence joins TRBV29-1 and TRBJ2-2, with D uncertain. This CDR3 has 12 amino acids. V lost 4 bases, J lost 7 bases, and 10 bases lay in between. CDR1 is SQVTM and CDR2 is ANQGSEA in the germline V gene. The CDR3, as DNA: TGCAGCGTTGCAGAAGGGCGCGGGGAGCTGTTTTTT. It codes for CSVAEGRGELFF.

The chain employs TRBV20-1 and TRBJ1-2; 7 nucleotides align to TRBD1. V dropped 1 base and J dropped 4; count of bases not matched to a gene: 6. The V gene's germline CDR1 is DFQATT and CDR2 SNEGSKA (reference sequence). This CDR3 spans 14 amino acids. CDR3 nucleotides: TGCAGTGCTAGAGGGATAGACAGGGCCTATGGCTACACCTTC. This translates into CSARGIDRAYGYTF.

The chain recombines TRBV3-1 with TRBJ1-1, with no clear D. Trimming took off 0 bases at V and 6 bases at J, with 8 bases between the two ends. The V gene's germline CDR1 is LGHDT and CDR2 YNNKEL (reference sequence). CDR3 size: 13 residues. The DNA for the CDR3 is TGTGCCAGCAGCCAAGACATCTGGGCTGAAGCTTTCTTT. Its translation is CASSQDIWAEAFF.

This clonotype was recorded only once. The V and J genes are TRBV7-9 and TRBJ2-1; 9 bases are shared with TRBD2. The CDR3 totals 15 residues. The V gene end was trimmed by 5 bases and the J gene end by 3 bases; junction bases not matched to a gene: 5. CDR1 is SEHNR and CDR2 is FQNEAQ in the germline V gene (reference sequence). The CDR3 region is CASSPSGNVYNEQFF. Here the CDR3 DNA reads TGTGCCAGCAGCCCTAGCGGGAACGTCTACAATGAGCAGTTCTTC. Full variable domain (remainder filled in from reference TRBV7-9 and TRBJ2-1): DTGVSQNPRHKITKRGQNVTFRCDPISEHNRLYWYRQTLGQGPEFLTYFQNEAQLEKSRLLSDRFSAERPKGSFSTLEIQRTEQGDSAMYLCASSPSGNVYNEQFFGPGTRLTVL.

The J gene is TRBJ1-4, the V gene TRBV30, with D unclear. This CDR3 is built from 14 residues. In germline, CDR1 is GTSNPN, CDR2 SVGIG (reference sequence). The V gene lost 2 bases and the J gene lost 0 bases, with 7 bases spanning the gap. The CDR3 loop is CAWSLTPTNEKLFF. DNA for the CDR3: TGTGCCTGGAGTCTGACCCCAACTAATGAAAAACTGTTTTTT.

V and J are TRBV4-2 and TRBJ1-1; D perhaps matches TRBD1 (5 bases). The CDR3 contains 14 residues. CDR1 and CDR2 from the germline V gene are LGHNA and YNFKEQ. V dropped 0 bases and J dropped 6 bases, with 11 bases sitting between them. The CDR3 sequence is CASSQEGVHSEAFF. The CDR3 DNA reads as TGTGCCAGCAGCCAAGAGGGGGTCCATTCTGAAGCTTTCTTT.

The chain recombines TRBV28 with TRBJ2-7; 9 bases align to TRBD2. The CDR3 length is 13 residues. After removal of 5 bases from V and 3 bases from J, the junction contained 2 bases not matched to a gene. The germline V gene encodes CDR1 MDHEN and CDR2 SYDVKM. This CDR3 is CASSVTSGYEQYF. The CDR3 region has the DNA TGTGCCAGCAGTGTGACTAGCGGCTACGAGCAGTACTTC.

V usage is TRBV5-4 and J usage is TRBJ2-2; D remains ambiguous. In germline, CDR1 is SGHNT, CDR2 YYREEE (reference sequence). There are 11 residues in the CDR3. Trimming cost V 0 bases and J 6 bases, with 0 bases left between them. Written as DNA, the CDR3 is TGTGCCAGCAGCTTGGCCGGGGAGCTGTTTTTT. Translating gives CASSLAGELFF.

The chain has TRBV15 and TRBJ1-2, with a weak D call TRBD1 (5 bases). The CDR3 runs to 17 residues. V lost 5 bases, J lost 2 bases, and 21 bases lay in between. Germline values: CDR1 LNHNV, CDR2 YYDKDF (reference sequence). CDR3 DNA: TGTGCCACCAGCGCCCGACAGTCGACCTATCGGAACTATGGCTACACCTTC. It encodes CATSARQSTYRNYGYTF.